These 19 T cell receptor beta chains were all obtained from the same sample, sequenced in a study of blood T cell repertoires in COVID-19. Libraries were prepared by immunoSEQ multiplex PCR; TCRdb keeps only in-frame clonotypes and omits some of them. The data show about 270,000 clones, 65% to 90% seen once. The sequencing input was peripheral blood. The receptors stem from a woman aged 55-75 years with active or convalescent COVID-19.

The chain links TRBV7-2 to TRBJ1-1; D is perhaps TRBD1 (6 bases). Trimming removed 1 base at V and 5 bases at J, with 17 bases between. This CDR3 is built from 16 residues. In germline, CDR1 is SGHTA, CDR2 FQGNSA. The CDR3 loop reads CASSLESAGVWTEAFF. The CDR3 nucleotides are TGTGCCAGCAGCTTAGAGTCCGCAGGGGTATGGACTGAAGCTTTCTTT.

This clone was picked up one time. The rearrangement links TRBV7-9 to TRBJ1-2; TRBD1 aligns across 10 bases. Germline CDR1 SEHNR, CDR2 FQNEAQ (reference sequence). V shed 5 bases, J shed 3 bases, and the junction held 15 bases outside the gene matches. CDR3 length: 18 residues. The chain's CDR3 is CASSRHRGQGNVDYGYTF. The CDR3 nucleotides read TGTGCCAGCAGCCGCCACCGGGGACAGGGGAATGTGGACTATGGCTACACCTTC.

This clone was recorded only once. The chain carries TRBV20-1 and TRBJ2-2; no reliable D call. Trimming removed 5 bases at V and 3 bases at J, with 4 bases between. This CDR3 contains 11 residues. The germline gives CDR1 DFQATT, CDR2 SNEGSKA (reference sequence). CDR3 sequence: CSAPYTGELFF. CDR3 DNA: TGCAGTGCTCCCTACACCGGGGAGCTGTTTTTT.

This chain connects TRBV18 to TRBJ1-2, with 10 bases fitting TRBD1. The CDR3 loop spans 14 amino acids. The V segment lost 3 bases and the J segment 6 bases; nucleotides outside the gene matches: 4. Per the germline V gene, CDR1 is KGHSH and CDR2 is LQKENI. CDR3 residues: CASSPMTGGNGYTF. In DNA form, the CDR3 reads TGTGCCAGCTCACCCATGACAGGGGGCAATGGCTACACCTTC.

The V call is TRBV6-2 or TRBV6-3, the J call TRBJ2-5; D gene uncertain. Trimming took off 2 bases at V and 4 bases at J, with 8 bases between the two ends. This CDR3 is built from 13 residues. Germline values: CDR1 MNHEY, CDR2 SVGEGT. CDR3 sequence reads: CASSYAEAETQYF. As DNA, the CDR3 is TGTGCCAGCAGTTACGCCGAGGCAGAGACCCAGTACTTC.

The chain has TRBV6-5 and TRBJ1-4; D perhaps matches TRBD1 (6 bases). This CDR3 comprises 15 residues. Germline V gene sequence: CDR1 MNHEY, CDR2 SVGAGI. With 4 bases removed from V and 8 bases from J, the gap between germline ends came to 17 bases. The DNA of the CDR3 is TGTGCCAGCAGTTTATTTACAGGGTTTACGGAAAAACTGTTTTTT. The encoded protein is CASSLFTGFTEKLFF.

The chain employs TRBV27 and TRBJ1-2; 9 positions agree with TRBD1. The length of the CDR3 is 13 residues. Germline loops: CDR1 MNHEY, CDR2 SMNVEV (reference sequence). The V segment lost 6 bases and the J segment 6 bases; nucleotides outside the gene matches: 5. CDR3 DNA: TGTGCCAGCAGCTTAACAGGGGGCCATGGCTACACCTTC. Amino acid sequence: CASSLTGGHGYTF.

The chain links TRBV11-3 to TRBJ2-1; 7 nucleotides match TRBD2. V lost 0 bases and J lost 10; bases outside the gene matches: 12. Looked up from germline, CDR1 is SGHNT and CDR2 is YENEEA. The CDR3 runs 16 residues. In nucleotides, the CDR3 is TGTGCCAGCAGCTTAGATGGCAGCGGGGAGGTCGGGGAGCAGTTCTTC. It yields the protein CASSLDGSGEVGEQFF.

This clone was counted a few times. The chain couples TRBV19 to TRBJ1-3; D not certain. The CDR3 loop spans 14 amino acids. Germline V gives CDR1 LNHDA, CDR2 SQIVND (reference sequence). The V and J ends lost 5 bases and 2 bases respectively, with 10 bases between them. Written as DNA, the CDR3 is TGTGCCAGTAGTGTCACGGGAGCTGGAAACACCATATATTTT. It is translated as CASSVTGAGNTIYF. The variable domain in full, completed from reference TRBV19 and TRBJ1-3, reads DGGITQSPKYLFRKEGQNVTLSCEQNLNHDAMYWYRQDPGQGLRLIYYSQIVNDFQKGDIAEGYSVSREKKESFPLTVTSAQKNPTAFYLCASSVTGAGNTIYFGEGSWLTVV.

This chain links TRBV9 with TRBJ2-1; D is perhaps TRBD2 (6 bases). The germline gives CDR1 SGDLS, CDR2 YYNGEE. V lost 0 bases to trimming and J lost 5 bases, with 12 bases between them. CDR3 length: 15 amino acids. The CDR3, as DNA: TGTGCCAGCAGCGTAGGACTAGTCGGAAACAATGAGCAGTTCTTC. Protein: CASSVGLVGNNEQFF.

The CDR3 DNA reads TGTGCCAGCAGCTTGGGAGGGGGGACTACCAATGAGCAGTTCTTC. Amino acids: CASSLGGGTTNEQFF. V is TRBV5-6 and J is TRBJ2-1, with a weak D call TRBD2 (7 bases). Deletions cut 0 bases from V and 6 bases from J, with 13 bases between. CDR1 SGHDT and CDR2 YYEEEE come from the germline V gene. This CDR3 spans 15 amino acids.

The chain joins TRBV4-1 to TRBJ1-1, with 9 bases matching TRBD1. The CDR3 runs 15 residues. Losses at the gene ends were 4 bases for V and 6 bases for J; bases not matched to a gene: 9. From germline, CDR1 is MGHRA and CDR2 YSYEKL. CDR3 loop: CASSPGQGPPAEAFF. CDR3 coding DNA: TGCGCCAGCAGCCCGGGACAGGGCCCACCGGCTGAAGCTTTCTTT.

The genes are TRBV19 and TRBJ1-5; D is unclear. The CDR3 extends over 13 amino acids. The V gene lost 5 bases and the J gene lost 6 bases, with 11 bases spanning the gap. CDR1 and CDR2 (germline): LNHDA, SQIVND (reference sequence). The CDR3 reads CASSLEVSQPQHF. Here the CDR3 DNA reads TGTGCCAGTAGTTTGGAGGTCAGTCAGCCCCAGCATTTT.

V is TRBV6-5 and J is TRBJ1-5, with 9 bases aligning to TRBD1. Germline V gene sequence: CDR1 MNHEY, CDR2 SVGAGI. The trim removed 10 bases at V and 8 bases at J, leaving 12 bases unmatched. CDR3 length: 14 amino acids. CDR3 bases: TGTGCCACCCGCCCGGGACAGGGTTTTGAGCCCCAGCATTTT. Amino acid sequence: CATRPGQGFEPQHF.

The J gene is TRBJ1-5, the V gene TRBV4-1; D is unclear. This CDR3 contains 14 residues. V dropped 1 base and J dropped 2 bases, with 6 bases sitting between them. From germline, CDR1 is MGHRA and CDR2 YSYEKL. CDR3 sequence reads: CASSQGTGNQPQHF. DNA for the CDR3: TGCGCCAGCAGCCAAGGAACAGGCAATCAGCCCCAGCATTTT.

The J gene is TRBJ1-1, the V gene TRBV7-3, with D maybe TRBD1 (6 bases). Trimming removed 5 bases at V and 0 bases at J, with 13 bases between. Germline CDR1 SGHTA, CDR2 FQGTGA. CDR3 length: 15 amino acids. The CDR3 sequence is CASSVEDSLNTEAFF. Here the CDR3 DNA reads TGTGCCAGCAGCGTCGAGGACAGTTTGAACACTGAAGCTTTCTTT.

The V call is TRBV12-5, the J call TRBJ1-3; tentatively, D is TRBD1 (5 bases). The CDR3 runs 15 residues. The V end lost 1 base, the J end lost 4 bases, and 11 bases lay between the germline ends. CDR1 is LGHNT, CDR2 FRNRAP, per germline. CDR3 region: CASGLGDLLGNTIYF. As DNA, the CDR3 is TGTGCTAGTGGTTTGGGGGACTTACTCGGAAACACCATATATTTT.

CDR3 sequence (DNA): TGTGCCAGCTCTGGGATCGAGCGGGGCCCGTACGAGCAGTACTTC. This gives the protein CASSGIERGPYEQYF. The V call is TRBV13, the J call TRBJ2-7; 7 bases are shared with TRBD2. V lost 8 bases, J lost 4 bases, and 14 bases stayed unmatched. The CDR3 covers 15 residues. Germline CDR1 PRHDT, CDR2 FYEKMQ (reference sequence).

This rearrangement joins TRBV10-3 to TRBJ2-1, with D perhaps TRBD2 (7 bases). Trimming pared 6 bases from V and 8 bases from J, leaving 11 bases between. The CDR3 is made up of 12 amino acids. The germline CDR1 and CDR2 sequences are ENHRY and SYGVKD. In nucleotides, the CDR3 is TGTGCCATCAGCGGCGGGGGCCATGAGCAGTTCTTC. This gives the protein CAISGGGHEQFF.